Sequencing of this TCR beta chain was carried out in a study of CD8 T cells in ankylosing spondylitis. Study-wide results and caveats: Before this, some motif variants had been reported in reactive arthritis synovial fluid and blood. Seemingly characteristic of ankylosing spondylitis blood was a TCR beta motif consisting of about 8 highly homologous variants.

TCRdb called the 5' RACE reads again in MiXCR, with one record for every CDR3 protein. The profile covers roughly 370,000 distinct CDR3 sequences, with approximately 20% appearing a single time and about 15% taken by the ten largest. Points on this clonotype: Its antigen is still unknown.

Germline values: CDR1 DFQATT, CDR2 SNEGSKA (reference sequence). This CDR3 has 15 residues. V was pared by 6 bases and J by 4 bases, with 11 bases of the junction left unmatched. The chain couples TRBV20-1 to TRBJ1-3; 8 nucleotides line up with TRBD1. The specimen sequenced was blood, either unsorted or a sorted T cell fraction (not recorded which). The origin of this receptor is a male donor with ankylosing spondylitis. The CDR3 DNA reads TGCAGTGCCACAGCCCAGGGGGCAGTAGGAAACACCATATATTTT. Translation: CSATAQGAVGNTIYF.